These 27 T cell receptor beta chains share one sample of origin, sequenced in a study of cytomegalovirus exposure and HLA in healthy donors. In the PCR, 60 Vbeta and 13 Jbeta primers were used. Assay used: immunoSEQ multiplex PCR; TCRdb lists only in-frame clones, some missing. The sample lists approximately 150,000 clones, around 80% occurring once. Sequenced input: PBMCs. The receptors were sampled from a male donor in good health and CMV-seronegative.

This chain joins TRBV5-1 and TRBJ2-2; 8 nucleotides match TRBD2. Germline trimming cut 6 bases from V and 7 bases from J; bases unmatched to any gene: 14. There are 16 residues in the CDR3. In germline, CDR1 is SGHRS, CDR2 YFSETQ. CDR3 DNA: TGCGCCAGCACCTACGCTTATACCGGGGGGGACGGGGAGCTGTTTTTT. It translates to CASTYAYTGGDGELFF.

The CDR3, as DNA: TGTGCCAGCAGCTTAGAGTTGGGACAGGCTGGGGGCTACACCTTC. Protein sequence: CASSLELGQAGGYTF. V is TRBV7-2 and J is TRBJ1-2; 8 bases align to TRBD1. The junction had 9 bases not matched to a gene; V was cut back by 1 base and J by 8 bases. The germline CDR1 and CDR2 sequences are SGHTA and FQGNSA. The length of the CDR3 is 15 residues.

The J gene is TRBJ2-1, the V gene TRBV28; 13 bases agree with TRBD2. CDR1 is MDHEN, CDR2 SYDVKM, per germline. V trimming: 10 bases; J trimming: 6 bases; junction bases outside the gene matches: 12. This CDR3 is 16 amino acids long. CDR3 region: CATFPRTSGSPNEQFF. In DNA form, the CDR3 reads TGTGCCACCTTCCCCCGGACTAGCGGGAGTCCCAATGAGCAGTTCTTC.

The chain employs TRBV4-1 and TRBJ2-1, with no clear D. The germline gives CDR1 MGHRA, CDR2 YSYEKL. The CDR3 has 14 amino acids. The V end lost 3 bases, the J end lost 6 bases, and 12 bases lay between the germline ends. CDR3 amino acids: CASSHDIRTNEQFF. CDR3 coding DNA: TGCGCCAGCAGCCACGATATCAGAACCAATGAGCAGTTCTTC.

The sample holds a few counts of this clone. This chain uses TRBV10-3 with TRBJ2-3, with 7 bases lining up with TRBD2. The germline V gene encodes CDR1 ENHRY and CDR2 SYGVKD. J was trimmed by 5 bases and V by 7 bases; bases with no gene match: 6. The CDR3 covers 13 residues. The CDR3 loop reads CAIKETSEDTQYF. CDR3 bases: TGTGCCATCAAGGAAACTAGCGAAGATACGCAGTATTTT.

V usage is TRBV10-2 and J usage is TRBJ2-3, with TRBD2 identical over 14 bases. J gave up 2 bases and V 0 bases, and 1 base lay outside the gene matches. CDR1 and CDR2 from the germline V gene are WSHSY and SAAADI. The CDR3 loop spans 17 amino acids. CDR3 loop: CASSESGLAGVTDTQYF. The CDR3 coding sequence is TGCGCCAGCAGTGAGTCGGGACTAGCGGGGGTCACAGATACGCAGTATTTT.

The chain is built from TRBV7-2 and TRBJ2-5; TRBD1 aligns across 10 bases. The J call is in doubt because the DNA end fits TRBJ2-7 better. From germline, CDR1 is SGHTA and CDR2 FQGNSA. This CDR3 region has 14 residues. CDR3 in amino acids: CASSLGDRGYEQYF. The CDR3 nucleotides are TGTGCCAGCAGCTTAGGGGACAGGGGCTACGAGCAGTACTTC.

This clone was recorded once. The chain is built from TRBV6-1 and TRBJ2-1; the match to TRBD1 covers 7 bases. This CDR3 contains 14 residues. The germline V gene encodes CDR1 MNHNS and CDR2 SASEGT. V was clipped by 7 bases and J by 4 bases; unmatched bases: 7. CDR3 bases: TGTGCCAGCATCCGGGACAGAGTTTACAATGAGCAGTTCTTC. Its translation: CASIRDRVYNEQFF.

The chain recombines TRBV5-8 with TRBJ2-7; D unclear. In germline, CDR1 is SGHTS, CDR2 YDEGEE. This CDR3 comprises 13 residues. Trimming took off 4 bases at V and 0 bases at J, with 8 bases between the two ends. CDR3 protein: CASSPTPSYEQYF. The CDR3 bases are TGTGCCAGCAGCCCGACACCCTCCTACGAGCAGTACTTC. The variable domain in full, completed from reference TRBV5-8 and TRBJ2-7, reads EAGVTQSPTHLIKTRGQQATLRCSPISGHTSVYWYQQALGLGLQFLLWYDEGEERNRGNFPPRFSGRQFPNYSSELNVNALELEDSALYLCASSPTPSYEQYFGPGTRLTVT.

The V and J genes are TRBV27 and TRBJ1-4; possibly TRBD1 for D (6 bases). Trimming cost V 3 bases and J 8 bases, with 19 bases left between them. From germline, CDR1 is MNHEY and CDR2 SMNVEV (reference sequence). The length of the CDR3 is 16 residues. The CDR3 protein is CASSFYPGTREEKLFF. DNA of the CDR3: TGTGCCAGCAGTTTTTATCCCGGGACAAGAGAAGAAAAACTGTTTTTT.

The chain uses TRBV5-1 and TRBJ1-1, with TRBD1 as a possible D gene (6 bases). The CDR3 is made up of 15 amino acids. Germline CDR1 reads SGHRS; CDR2 reads YFSETQ. Trimming shortened V by 0 bases and J by 3 bases, and 12 bases separated the two germline ends. The CDR3 DNA reads TGCGCCAGCAGCTTGGTCGGGGGGCGGGACACTGAAGCTTTCTTT. Translated, it gives CASSLVGGRDTEAFF.

The V and J genes are TRBV7-2 and TRBJ1-1, with D uncertain. This CDR3 contains 12 residues. In germline, CDR1 is SGHTA, CDR2 FQGNSA. Trimming left V 5 bases short and J 7 bases short, with 11 bases between. Here the CDR3 DNA reads TGTGCCAGCAGCGCCTCGGGGAATGAAGCTTTCTTT. Translated: CASSASGNEAFF.

Remarks on this clone: At one end, the junction sequence differs from germline, possibly due to a read error. In DNA, the CDR3 is TGTGCCAGCACCTTAAGCGGCGCGGGGGGTAAGGATTTT. Its translation is CASTLSGAGGKDF. The chain couples TRBV28 to TRBJ2-3; 8 bases map to TRBD2. In germline, CDR1 is MDHEN, CDR2 SYDVKM. CDR3 size: 13 residues.

V is TRBV2 and J is TRBJ2-3, with D unresolved. The CDR3 has 13 residues. V was shortened by 6 bases and J by 3 bases, with 10 bases between the two germline ends. Germline lookup yields CDR1 SNHLY and CDR2 FYNNEI. The DNA for the CDR3 is TGTGCCAGCAGACCGACTCGTACAGATACGCAGTATTTT. This encodes CASRPTRTDTQYF.

The J gene is TRBJ1-5, the V gene TRBV28, with D maybe TRBD1 (5 bases). V was trimmed by 10 bases and J by 5 bases, leaving 12 bases between them. The CDR3 runs to 12 residues. CDR1 and CDR2 (germline): MDHEN, SYDVKM. This CDR3 reads CATQGIYQPQHF. As DNA, the CDR3 is TGTGCCACCCAGGGTATTTATCAGCCCCAGCATTTT.

This clone showed up just once. This rearrangement joins TRBV5-1 to TRBJ2-7, with D perhaps matching TRBD1 (5 bases). Germline-derived CDR1 and CDR2 are SGHRS and YFSETQ. The V end was cut by 2 bases, the J end by 1 base, with 10 bases between. This CDR3 is built from 14 residues. The CDR3, as DNA: TGCGCCAGCAGCTTTACGGACACTTCCTACGAGCAGTACTTC. Amino acids: CASSFTDTSYEQYF.

This chain connects TRBV25-1 to TRBJ2-1, with D unresolved. Germline CDR1 reads MGHDK; CDR2 reads SYGVNS. There are 13 residues in the CDR3. V lost 1 base, J lost 4 bases, and 5 bases lay in between. The CDR3 loop reads CASSEFSYNEQFF. The CDR3 DNA follows: TGTGCCAGCAGTGAATTCTCTTACAATGAGCAGTTCTTC.

This clone showed up just once. The rearrangement links TRBV5-1 to TRBJ2-7; perhaps TRBD2 as D (5 bases). The CDR3 sequence is 14 residues long. Trimming removed 1 base from V and 2 bases from J, with 10 bases in between. Germline CDR1 reads SGHRS; CDR2 reads YFSETQ. The chain's CDR3 is CASSLQRSPYEQYF. The CDR3 region has the DNA TGCGCCAGCAGCTTGCAGCGGTCCCCCTACGAGCAGTACTTC.

The gene calls are TRBV25-1 and TRBJ1-2, with TRBD1 matching over 7 bases. The CDR3 sequence is 14 residues long. After removal of 5 bases from V and 0 bases from J, the junction contained 3 bases not matched to a gene. CDR1 is MGHDK, CDR2 SYGVNS, per germline. The CDR3 region has the DNA TGTGCCAGCAGTACGGGACAGACTAACTATGGCTACACCTTC. As protein: CASSTGQTNYGYTF.

The J gene is TRBJ2-7, the V gene TRBV7-6; 9 nucleotides line up with TRBD1. Germline CDR1 and CDR2: SGHVS and FNYEAQ. The CDR3 is made up of 15 amino acids. The J segment lost 2 bases and the V segment lost 5 bases, leaving 7 bases of the junction unmatched. CDR3 DNA: TGTGCCAGCAGCCAGTCCCGGGACAGGGCCTACGAGCAGTACTTC. The encoded protein is CASSQSRDRAYEQYF. Looking up the rest from reference TRBV7-6 and TRBJ2-7 gives the full variable domain: GAGVSQSPRYKVTKRGQDVALRCDPISGHVSLYWYRQALGQGPEFLTYFNYEAQQDKSGLPNDRFSAERPEGSISTLTIQRTEQRDSAMYRCASSQSRDRAYEQYFGPGTRLTVT.

This clone was observed a few times. The rearrangement links TRBV7-3 to TRBJ2-1; weak D call: TRBD2 (7 bases). The CDR3 consists of 16 residues. In germline, CDR1 is SGHTA, CDR2 FQGTGA. V gave up 5 bases and J gave up 7 bases, with 21 bases separating them. CDR3 in amino acids: CASSPWVGGPDNEQFF. DNA of the CDR3: TGTGCCAGCAGCCCATGGGTGGGGGGGCCGGATAATGAGCAGTTCTTC. Full variable domain (remainder filled in from reference TRBV7-3 and TRBJ2-1): GAGVSQTPSNKVTEKGKYVELRCDPISGHTALYWYRQSLGQGPEFLIYFQGTGAADDSGLPNDRFFAVRPEGSVSTLKIQRTERGDSAVYLCASSPWVGGPDNEQFFGPGTRLTVL.

The rearrangement links TRBV7-6 to TRBJ1-1; 7 bases are a match to TRBD1. The CDR3 loop spans 15 amino acids. The germline gives CDR1 SGHVS, CDR2 FNYEAQ. The V and J ends lost 2 bases and 1 base, in that order; junction bases with no gene match: 4. The CDR3 here is CASSLKTGPNTEAFF. The CDR3, as DNA: TGTGCCAGCAGCTTAAAGACAGGGCCGAACACTGAAGCTTTCTTT.

This sequence joins TRBV7-7 and TRBJ2-1, with 9 positions matching TRBD2. This CDR3 has 15 residues. The V and J ends lost 1 base and 7 bases, in that order; junction bases with no gene match: 5. Per the germline V gene, CDR1 is SSHAT and CDR2 is FNYEAQ (reference sequence). CDR3 region: CASSLVSGSQNEQFF. CDR3 in DNA: TGTGCCAGCAGCTTAGTTAGCGGGAGCCAGAATGAGCAGTTCTTC.

The CDR3 here is CASSEWGGGFYSNQPQHF. The CDR3 nucleotides are TGTGCCAGCAGTGAATGGGGGGGAGGCTTCTATAGCAATCAGCCCCAGCATTTT. The rearrangement uses TRBV6-1 and TRBJ1-5; D might be TRBD1 (5 bases). The CDR3 has 18 amino acids. Between the trimmed V and J ends, which lost 2 bases and 0 bases, there was a span of 17 bases. Germline V gene sequence: CDR1 MNHNS, CDR2 SASEGT.

J is TRBJ1-1 and V is TRBV7-3, with TRBD1 matching 9 bases. Germline V gene data show CDR1 as SGHTA and CDR2 as FQGTGA. This CDR3 has 14 amino acids. V shed 4 bases, J shed 1 base, and the junction held 1 base outside the gene matches. The CDR3: CASSSQGANTEAFF. The DNA of the CDR3 is TGTGCCAGCAGCTCACAGGGGGCGAACACTGAAGCTTTCTTT.

Only a few counts were recorded for this clone. V usage is TRBV19 and J usage is TRBJ2-1, with a possible D match to TRBD1 (7 bases). The CDR3 extends over 15 amino acids. V gave up 4 bases and J gave up 5 bases, with 15 bases separating them. Germline lookup yields CDR1 LNHDA and CDR2 SQIVND (reference sequence). The CDR3 region is CASSTSGGPNNEQFF. CDR3 DNA sequence: TGTGCCAGTAGTACATCAGGGGGGCCAAACAATGAGCAGTTCTTC.

V and J are TRBV10-2 and TRBJ2-7; TRBD1 matches at 10 bases. Germline V gene sequence: CDR1 WSHSY, CDR2 SAAADI. CDR3 size: 15 residues. The V segment lost 3 bases and the J segment 3 bases; nucleotides outside the gene matches: 5. The CDR3 here is CASSEPWTGGYEQYF. DNA for the CDR3: TGCGCCAGCAGTGAACCCTGGACAGGGGGCTACGAGCAGTACTTC.